The 30 T cell receptor beta chains listed next were all sequenced from one sample in a study of circulating and synovial CD4+ cells in juvenile arthritis (dated by TCRdb to 2013 to 2016). The library was produced with the immunoSEQ multiplex PCR assay. Imported from immuneACCESS, the table was reduced by TCRdb to in-frame sequences with V and J called. These copies leave out some clones; in studies compared against another copy, an unresolved V gene accounts for under half, and the cause of the remainder is not known. The sample table contains about 39,000 clones; only one count was recorded for roughly 94% of them. Of the sample, around 0.67% is held by the ten largest clones. The sequenced sample was CD4+ T cells from blood. The origin of the receptors is a human donor with juvenile idiopathic arthritis.

J is TRBJ2-3 and V is TRBV7-2; 9 positions match TRBD2. V lost 1 base to trimming and J lost 6 bases; unmatched junction nucleotides: 2. The germline CDR1 and CDR2 sequences are SGHTA and FQGNSA. The CDR3 runs to 14 residues. The CDR3 spells CASSLVAGADTQYF. Here the CDR3 DNA reads TGTGCCAGCAGCTTAGTAGCGGGGGCGGATACGCAGTATTTT.

The gene calls are TRBV4-3 and TRBJ2-7; 14 bases are a match to TRBD2. Per germline, CDR1 LGHNA and CDR2 YSLEER. This CDR3 has 16 amino acids. V dropped 4 bases and J dropped 4; count of bases not matched to a gene: 6. CDR3 loop: CASSPGTSGGMYEQYF. CDR3 DNA: TGCGCCAGCAGCCCCGGGACTAGCGGGGGCATGTACGAGCAGTACTTC.

The chain uses TRBV9 and TRBJ2-7, with a tentative D call TRBD2 (5 bases). Germline V gene lookup returns CDR1 SGDLS and CDR2 YYNGEE. The CDR3 has 13 residues. Trimming left V 9 bases short and J 5 bases short, with 18 bases between. The CDR3, as DNA: TGTGCCACCCGAGTTAGAGGGAGCCACGAGCAGTACTTC. It translates to CATRVRGSHEQYF.

Written as DNA, the CDR3 is TGTGCCAGCTCACCAGTCGCTGGGCCCGAAGCTTTCTTT. Protein: CASSPVAGPEAFF. V usage is TRBV18 and J usage is TRBJ1-1; D remains ambiguous. Germline loops: CDR1 KGHSH, CDR2 LQKENI. The CDR3 length is 13 residues. The V and J ends lost 2 bases and 8 bases respectively, with 12 bases between them.

V gene TRBV27 combines with J gene TRBJ1-2; D may be TRBD1 (5 bases). The V and J ends lost 6 bases and 7 bases respectively, with 15 bases between them. The CDR3 consists of 13 residues. Germline V gene lookup returns CDR1 MNHEY and CDR2 SMNVEV (reference sequence). CDR3 loop: CASRLGGSGGYTF. CDR3 nucleotide sequence: TGTGCCAGCAGACTGGGGGGGTCGGGTGGCTACACCTTC.

V and J are TRBV7-9 and TRBJ1-4; D gene unclear. Germline values: CDR1 SEHNR, CDR2 FQNEAQ (reference sequence). The CDR3 spans 15 residues. Trimming shortened V by 5 bases and J by 0 bases, and 10 bases separated the two germline ends. CDR3 coding DNA: TGTGCCAGCAGCGTACACAATTCAACTAATGAAAAACTGTTTTTT. This gives the protein CASSVHNSTNEKLFF.

The CDR3 DNA reads as TGTGCCACCAGCAGAGGGAAAGGGACTAGCGGCACAGATACGCAGTATTTT. Amino acids: CATSRGKGTSGTDTQYF. The chain employs TRBV15 and TRBJ2-3; TRBD2 agrees at 10 bases. Germline V lookup: CDR1 LNHNV, CDR2 YYDKDF (reference sequence). After removal of 1 base from V and 1 base from J, the junction contained 5 bases not matched to a gene. The CDR3 extends over 17 amino acids.

The count of this clone is one. V gene TRBV5-6 combines with J gene TRBJ1-2; D is unclear. The V end was cut by 0 bases, the J end by 8 bases, with 8 bases between. Germline V gene lookup returns CDR1 SGHDT and CDR2 YYEEEE. The CDR3 sequence is 12 residues long. In DNA form, the CDR3 reads TGTGCCAGCAGCTTGGGGGAGGGCGGCTACACCTTC. Its protein product is CASSLGEGGYTF. Drawing the rest from reference TRBV5-6 and TRBJ1-2, the complete variable domain is DAGVTQSPTHLIKTRGQQVTLRCSPKSGHDTVSWYQQALGQGPQFIFQYYEEEERQRGNFPDRFSGHQFPNYSSELNVNALLLGDSALYLCASSLGEGGYTFGSGTRLTVV.

Only one count was recorded for this clone. The chain employs TRBV18 and TRBJ2-7; perhaps TRBD2 as D (6 bases). The germline gives CDR1 KGHSH, CDR2 LQKENI. The CDR3 length is 15 residues. V was cut by 0 bases and J by 1 base, with 10 bases left in between. DNA for the CDR3: TGTGCCAGCTCACCACCGGGGGGACGTTCCTACGAGCAGTACTTC. Translation gives CASSPPGGRSYEQYF.

V gene TRBV4-1 combines with J gene TRBJ1-4; possibly TRBD1 for D (5 bases). Trimming left V 1 base short and J 0 bases short, with 21 bases between. Germline lookup yields CDR1 MGHRA and CDR2 YSYEKL. The CDR3 covers 20 residues. The CDR3 reads CASSQVRGRRDAATNEKLFF. In DNA form, the CDR3 reads TGCGCCAGCAGCCAAGTTAGGGGCAGGAGAGATGCTGCAACTAATGAAAAACTGTTTTTT.

The genes are TRBV7-9 and TRBJ2-7, with 9 bases lining up with TRBD1. CDR3 length: 15 residues. V shed 4 bases, J shed 7 bases, and the junction held 11 bases outside the gene matches. Germline V lookup: CDR1 SEHNR, CDR2 FQNEAQ (reference sequence). In DNA form, the CDR3 reads TGTGCCAGCAGCTCCCGGGACAGGGTGCTGGGGGAGCAGTACTTC. This encodes CASSSRDRVLGEQYF.

The chain couples TRBV14 to TRBJ1-2; the match to TRBD1 covers 7 bases. Per the germline V gene, CDR1 is SGHDN and CDR2 is FVKESK. The CDR3 covers 13 residues. V dropped 6 bases and J dropped 4; count of bases not matched to a gene: 5. CDR3 loop: CASSQGQLYGYTF. Written as DNA, the CDR3 is TGTGCCAGCAGTCAGGGACAGCTCTATGGCTACACCTTC.

The genes are TRBV21-1 and TRBJ2-4; the table's D gene call, TRBD2, was not cross checked with the DNA. TRBV21-1 is deemed a pseudogene. The CDR3 runs 18 residues. The CDR3 nucleotides read TGTGCCAGCAGCAAAGAGAGGCCACGAGTTCTAGCCAAAAACATTCAGTACTTC. It is translated as CASSKERPRVLAKNIQYF.

This sequence joins TRBV6-1 and TRBJ1-5, with no clear D. CDR1 MNHNS and CDR2 SASEGT come from the germline V gene. The CDR3 spans 15 residues. Between the trimmed V and J ends, which lost 7 bases and 5 bases, there was a span of 18 bases. CDR3 bases: TGTGCCAGCAAACCCGGAGGCCGACGCTATCAGCCCCAGCATTTT. Protein product: CASKPGGRRYQPQHF.

The chain is built from TRBV7-2 and TRBJ1-2; D might be TRBD1 (5 bases). V gave up 5 bases and J gave up 0 bases, with 13 bases separating them. From germline, CDR1 is SGHTA and CDR2 FQGNSA. The CDR3 is 15 residues long. DNA of the CDR3: TGTGCCAGCAGCCCTGGGACGGGGGCTAACTATGGCTACACCTTC. Translation gives CASSPGTGANYGYTF. The variable domain in full, with the rest retrieved from reference TRBV7-2 and TRBJ1-2, is GAGVSQSPSNKVTEKGKDVELRCDPISGHTALYWYRQSLGQGLEFLIYFQGNSAPDKSGLPSDRFSAERTGGSVSTLTIQRTQQEDSAVYLCASSPGTGANYGYTFGSGTRLTVV.

This clone has a single count. The rearrangement uses TRBV7-9 and TRBJ2-7, with D perhaps matching TRBD2 (6 bases). The CDR3 runs to 15 residues. The germline gives CDR1 SEHNR, CDR2 FQNEAQ (reference sequence). V was pared by 3 bases and J by 1 base, with 13 bases between. The chain's CDR3 is CASSLEYGGSYEQYF. The CDR3, as DNA: TGTGCCAGCAGCTTGGAATACGGGGGTTCCTACGAGCAGTACTTC.

This chain connects TRBV5-6 to TRBJ2-2, with TRBD1 identical over 8 bases. CDR3 size: 16 residues. Germline values: CDR1 SGHDT, CDR2 YYEEEE. With V trimmed by 1 base and J by 5 bases, 7 bases remained unmatched. The CDR3 sequence is CASSLRRQGRTGELFF. In nucleotides, the CDR3 is TGTGCCAGCAGCTTGAGGCGACAGGGGAGGACCGGGGAGCTGTTTTTT.

The rearrangement uses TRBV10-3 and TRBJ2-6, with D maybe TRBD1 (5 bases). Germline CDR1 ENHRY, CDR2 SYGVKD. Trimming took off 7 bases at V and 4 bases at J, with 14 bases between the two ends. The CDR3 runs 15 residues. CDR3 bases: TGTGCCATCAACACACAGGCGACCGGGGCCAACGTCCTGACTTTC. It yields the protein CAINTQATGANVLTF.

The gene calls are TRBV5-6 and TRBJ1-2; 8 nucleotides match TRBD1. This CDR3 is 17 amino acids long. V shed 4 bases, J shed 6 bases, and the junction held 17 bases outside the gene matches. In germline, CDR1 is SGHDT, CDR2 YYEEEE. The CDR3 sequence: CASSGQGTSIKFHGYTF. CDR3 bases: TGTGCCAGCAGCGGACAGGGTACGTCGATTAAATTCCATGGCTACACCTTC.

The J gene is TRBJ2-7, the V gene TRBV11-1; D may be TRBD2 (6 bases). Trimming took 2 bases from V and 0 from J, leaving 11 bases between them. The CDR3 totals 15 residues. Looked up from germline, CDR1 is SGHAT and CDR2 is FQDESV (reference sequence). Here the CDR3 DNA reads TGTGCCAGCAGCTTACGGGACGGGAGCTCCTACGAGCAGTACTTC. As protein: CASSLRDGSSYEQYF.

In this sample, this clone turned up a few times. The rearrangement joins TRBV10-3 to TRBJ1-1; 7 positions agree with TRBD1. CDR3 length: 17 amino acids. Germline CDR1 is ENHRY and CDR2 is SYGVKD. Unmatched junction bases numbered 12, after V lost 5 bases and J lost 0 bases. CDR3 DNA: TGTGCCATCAGTCCAGTAAAGGGGGCGAACATGAACACTGAAGCTTTCTTT. This gives the protein CAISPVKGANMNTEAFF.

This clone was counted a single time. The J gene is TRBJ2-1, the V gene TRBV15, with 10 bases matching TRBD2. J was trimmed by 2 bases and V by 0 bases; bases with no gene match: 4. The CDR3 spans 17 residues. From germline, CDR1 is LNHNV and CDR2 YYDKDF (reference sequence). CDR3 bases: TGTGCCACCAGCAGAGAACTAGCGGGGCGCCCCTACAATGAGCAGTTCTTC. The encoded protein is CATSRELAGRPYNEQFF.

This rearrangement joins TRBV11-2 to TRBJ1-3; possible D gene TRBD1, 5 bases. The CDR3 length is 17 residues. With 1 base removed from V and 0 bases from J, the gap between germline ends came to 13 bases. Germline V gene sequence: CDR1 SGHAT, CDR2 FQNNGV. CDR3 protein: CASSLAAGQGSGNTIYF. CDR3 nucleotides: TGTGCCAGCAGCTTAGCGGCAGGACAAGGCTCTGGAAACACCATATATTTT.

The V call is TRBV5-1, the J call TRBJ2-5; a weak D match, TRBD1 (5 bases). Germline CDR1 is SGHRS and CDR2 is YFSETQ. Trimming cost V 2 bases and J 2 bases, with 10 bases left between them. This CDR3 contains 14 residues. The DNA for the CDR3 is TGCGCCAGCAGCTTCCGCCAGGGTCAAGAGACCCAGTACTTC. Protein product: CASSFRQGQETQYF.

The genes are TRBV7-2 and TRBJ2-1; tentatively, D is TRBD2 (6 bases). Germline loops: CDR1 SGHTA, CDR2 FQGNSA. The CDR3 length is 14 residues. Trimming stripped 3 bases from V and 8 bases from J, with 14 bases between. CDR3 amino acids: CASSFLGAGYEQFF. CDR3 bases: TGTGCCAGCAGCTTCCTTGGGGCGGGGTATGAGCAGTTCTTC.

This clone appeared once. The V call is TRBV9, the J call TRBJ1-3; 8 nucleotides align to TRBD1. The CDR3 sequence is 17 residues long. Trimming removed 4 bases from V and 0 bases from J; junction bases left unmatched: 9. Germline V CDR1 and CDR2: SGDLS, YYNGEE. CDR3 nucleotide sequence: TGTGCCAGCAGCCCAACAGGGGGGGGGTACTCTGGAAACACCATATATTTT. It specifies CASSPTGGGYSGNTIYF.

The chain has TRBV5-4 and TRBJ2-2, with D possibly being TRBD2 (5 bases). Germline V gene sequence: CDR1 SGHNT, CDR2 YYREEE (reference sequence). Trimming shortened V by 6 bases and J by 5 bases, and 20 bases separated the two germline ends. This CDR3 has 16 residues. In nucleotides, the CDR3 is TGTGCCAGCAATCTCCGAGGTTGGCTAGCTACCGGGGAGCTGTTTTTT. It yields the protein CASNLRGWLATGELFF.

Points on this clone: The junction differs from germline at one of its ends, possibly a read error. The identical CDR3 is also encoded by other nucleotide sequences in the sample. The V gene is TRBV5-1, the J gene TRBJ1-6; no firm D call. The length of the CDR3 is 14 residues. Per the germline V gene, CDR1 is SGHRS and CDR2 is YFSETQ. The CDR3 DNA reads TGCGCCAGCAGCCCCCCCCTAAAGAATTCCCCCCTCCACTTT. Its protein product is CASSPPLKNSPLHF.

This clone has a single count. The chain joins TRBV27 to TRBJ2-5, with D possibly being TRBD2 (6 bases). This CDR3 is built from 11 residues. V was pared by 3 bases and J by 11 bases, with 10 bases between. Looked up from germline, CDR1 is MNHEY and CDR2 is SMNVEV (reference sequence). The CDR3 bases are TGTGCCAGCAGTTTGGGGGGAGAGCAGTACTTC. It specifies CASSLGGEQYF.

This chain connects TRBV7-2 to TRBJ2-5; maybe TRBD2 (6 bases). Germline loops: CDR1 SGHTA, CDR2 FQGNSA. CDR3 size: 14 residues. The germline V and J ends were trimmed by 3 bases and 5 bases, with 13 bases remaining between them. The CDR3 region has the DNA TGTGCCAGCAGCTTGGCGGGGTTGAGGGAGACCCAGTACTTC. It specifies CASSLAGLRETQYF.